This TCR beta chain came from a study of blood T cell repertoires in COVID-19. Authors' analysis steps: Amplified reference gene primers provided the basis for estimating nucleated cell counts. The protocol was immunoSEQ multiplex PCR, while the TCRdb copy is restricted to in-frame clones and leaves out a portion. The V and J calls and clone size come from that table; D and trimming were worked out from the DNA. Seen here are some 140,000 clones, under 85% observed once, and the top ten hold more than 15%. The CDR3 runs 11 residues. Trimming removed 0 bases at V and 9 bases at J, with 6 bases between. CDR1 and CDR2 (germline): GTSNPN, SVGIG (reference sequence). Notes on this clone: The same CDR3 arises from other DNA sequences in this sample as well.

The chain is built from TRBV30 and TRBJ2-1; possibly TRBD1 for D (6 bases). The sequencing input was PBMCs or T cells enriched from blood (not recorded which). The TCR originated in a man aged 25-40 years who had recovered from COVID-19. The CDR3 protein is CAWSVGGEQFF. CDR3 nucleotide sequence: TGTGCCTGGAGTGTAGGGGGTGAGCAGTTCTTC.